Described below is a single T cell receptor (beta chain) sequence and its context. Its antigen is still unknown. These data come from a study of T cells in localized non-small cell lung cancer. General study points: Adjacent lung was found to contain a median roughly 58 of the top 100 tumor clones.

Clones were sequenced by immunoSEQ multiplex PCR, and TCRdb holds only the in-frame ones, with some missing. The sample consists of 35,000 to 50,000 clones, 91% of them appearing once. Sample: PBMCs, taken before any cancer treatment. The sequence was collected from a woman aged 40 to 75 with stage II lung adenocarcinoma.

The CDR3 is CSVDGTPGGRNQPQHF. The DNA of the CDR3 is TGCAGCGTTGATGGGACCCCCGGGGGGCGGAATCAGCCCCAGCATTTT. The chain is built from TRBV29-1 and TRBJ1-5, with a weak D call TRBD1 (6 bases). Deletions cut 3 bases from V and 4 bases from J, with 19 bases between. Germline V gene data show CDR1 as SQVTM and CDR2 as ANQGSEA. The CDR3 has 16 amino acids. Drawing the rest from reference TRBV29-1 and TRBJ1-5, the complete variable domain is SAVISQKPSRDICQRGTSLTIQCQVDSQVTMMFWYRQQPGQSLTLIATANQGSEATYESGFVIDKFPISRPNLTFSTLTVSNMSPEDSSIYLCSVDGTPGGRNQPQHFGDGTRLSIL.